Sequencing of this T cell receptor (beta chain) was carried out in a study of blood T cell repertoires in COVID-19. From germline, CDR1 is MNHEY and CDR2 SVGEGT. With 6 bases removed from V and 2 bases from J, the gap between germline ends came to 10 bases. The length of the CDR3 is 13 residues. TCRdb's copy holds only in-frame clones and misses some; the assay was immunoSEQ multiplex PCR. This sample yields 200,000 to 250,000 clones, of which just under 90% are seen a single time; approximately 2.5% belongs to the top ten. The material sequenced was peripheral blood. The source of this sequence is a man under 40 with COVID-19, enrolled during active disease. The chain is built from TRBV6-2 or TRBV6-3 and TRBJ1-2, with D perhaps matching TRBD1 (6 bases). CDR3 coding DNA: TGTGCCAGCAGATACAGGGAGAACTATGGCTACACCTTC. This translates into CASRYRENYGYTF.